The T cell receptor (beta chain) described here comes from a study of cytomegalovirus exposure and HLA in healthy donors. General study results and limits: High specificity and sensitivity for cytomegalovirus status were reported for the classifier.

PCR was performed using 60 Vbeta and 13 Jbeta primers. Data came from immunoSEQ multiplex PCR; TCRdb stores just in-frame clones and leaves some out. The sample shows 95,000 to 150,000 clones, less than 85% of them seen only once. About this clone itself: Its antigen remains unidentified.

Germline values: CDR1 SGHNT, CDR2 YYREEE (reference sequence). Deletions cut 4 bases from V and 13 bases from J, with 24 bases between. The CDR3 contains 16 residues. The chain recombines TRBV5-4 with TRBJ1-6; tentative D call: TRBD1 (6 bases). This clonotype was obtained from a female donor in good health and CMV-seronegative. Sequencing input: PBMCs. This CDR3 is CASSPVSGQFQEPLHF. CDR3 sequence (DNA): TGTGCCAGCAGCCCGGTCTCGGGACAATTTCAAGAGCCCCTCCACTTT.